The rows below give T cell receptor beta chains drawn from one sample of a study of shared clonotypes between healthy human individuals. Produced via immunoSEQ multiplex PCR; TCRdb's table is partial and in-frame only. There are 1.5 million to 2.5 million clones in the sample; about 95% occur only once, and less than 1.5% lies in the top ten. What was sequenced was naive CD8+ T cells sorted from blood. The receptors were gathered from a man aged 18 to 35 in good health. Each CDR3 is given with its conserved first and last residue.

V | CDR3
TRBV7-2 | CASSLGFNTGELFF
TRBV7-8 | CASSAPGLMNTEAFF
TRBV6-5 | CASSHHLGANVLTF
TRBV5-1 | CASSARLVAYEQYF
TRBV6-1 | CASSDQGASADTQYF
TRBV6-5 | CASSYSIRYQETQYF
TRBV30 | CAWITASDASTDTQYF
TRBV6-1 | CASREGNTEAFF
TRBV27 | CASSLLGGGNVDTQYF
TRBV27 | CASSLLGGQAFF
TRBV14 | CASSPENTRGFGNEQFF
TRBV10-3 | CAISGGEHEQFF
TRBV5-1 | CASSLGNSRLATNEKLFF
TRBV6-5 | CASSPTGESQPQHF
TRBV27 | CASSYSGIDTQYF
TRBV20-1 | CSASNSYEQYF
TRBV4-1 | CASSQFAGANQPQHF
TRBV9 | CASSVGPFGLAGGDTQYF
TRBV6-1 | CASSDDTSYEQYF
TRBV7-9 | CASSSSSGGIQETQYF
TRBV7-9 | CASSSQGLETQYF
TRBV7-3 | CASSPIAGGESDTQYF
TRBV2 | CASSETPGGLDTDTQYF
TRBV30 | CAYQRTGFNQPQHF
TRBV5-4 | CASSLGGQGSSYNEQFF
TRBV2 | CASSDWPSGSYEQYF
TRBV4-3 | CASSQAALADGNEQFF
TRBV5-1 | CASSWASPPNGYTF
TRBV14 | CASSRDSSGYEQYF
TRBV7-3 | CASSLGGEQFF
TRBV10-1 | CASSEEVAATDTQYF
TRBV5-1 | CASSFISQRGLPYNEQFF
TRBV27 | CASSSQAGQVDEQYF
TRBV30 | CAWSVGTSYEQYF
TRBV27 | CASSSLGSYEQYF
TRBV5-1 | CASSLEPEMNTEAFF
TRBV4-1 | CASSQEGSGVYGYTF
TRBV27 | CASSWSSEGGTEAFF
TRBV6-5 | CASSPGQPSYEQYF
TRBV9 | CASSVGVTSNEKLFF
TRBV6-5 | CASSRTSLSETQYF
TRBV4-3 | CASSQDWEEKLFF
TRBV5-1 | CASSLRSVSSPGELFF
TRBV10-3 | CAISDGDRAGEQYF
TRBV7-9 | CASSHKLGTGEFDGYTF
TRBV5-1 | CASSWTSGDYEQYF
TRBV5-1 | CASSLAQGFSSGNTIYF
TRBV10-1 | CASSPRTSGEKETQYF
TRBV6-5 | CASSYIAGGNYEQYF
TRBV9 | CASSVGLAGHEQFF
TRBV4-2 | CASSQGTLAANLYEQYF
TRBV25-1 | CASSELTVQGWYAGELFF
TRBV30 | CAWSGTSGGPWYF
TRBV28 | CASSLPLAGAGTDTQYF
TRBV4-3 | CASSQEAGGGYGYTF